The 6 T cell receptor beta chains reported below all come from one sample, sequenced in a study of regulatory T cells in long-lasting Graves disease. Researchers made TCR beta libraries by using iRepertoire HTBI primers and running Arm-PCR on CDR3 regions. One entry per CDR3 protein results from TCRdb running MiXCR on the multiplex PCR reads. The data hold over 300,000 distinct CDR3 sequences, with 15% observed a single time. Specified time point: newly diagnosed GD, antithyroid drugs for less than 3 months. The TCR library was made from RNA extracted from PBMCs. The specimen comprised peripheral blood mononuclear cells (PBMCs), sampled at new diagnosis, from a patient treated with antithyroid drugs. The receptor set was obtained from a female donor with Graves disease.

The chain is built from TRBV7-9 and TRBJ1-1; D is perhaps TRBD1 (5 bases). The V gene lost 6 bases and the J gene lost 4 bases, with 12 bases spanning the gap. CDR1 SEHNR and CDR2 FQNEAQ come from the germline V gene (reference sequence). The CDR3 consists of 13 residues. The DNA of the CDR3 is TGTGCCAGCAGACTCCAGGGAGGCACTGAAGCTTTCTTT. Its translation: CASRLQGGTEAFF. Full variable domain (outside the CDR3, taken from reference TRBV7-9 and TRBJ1-1): DTGVSQNPRHKITKRGQNVTFRCDPISEHNRLYWYRQTLGQGPEFLTYFQNEAQLEKSRLLSDRFSAERPKGSFSTLEIQRTEQGDSAMYLCASRLQGGTEAFFGQGTRLTVV.

CDR3 bases: TGTGCCAGCAGCCGACAGGGATTGCGTTCACCCCTCCACTTT. Amino acid sequence: CASSRQGLRSPLHF. This chain links TRBV2 with TRBJ1-6; TRBD1 agrees at 7 bases. The CDR3 totals 14 residues. Germline CDR1 reads SNHLY; CDR2 reads FYNNEI. The junction had 8 bases not matched to a gene; V was cut back by 6 bases and J by 9 bases.

At least ten counts were recorded for this clonotype. This chain joins TRBV6-1 and TRBJ1-1; D gene unclear. CDR3 length: 11 residues. Germline loops: CDR1 MNHNS, CDR2 SASEGT. Trimming took off 4 bases at V and 8 bases at J, with 8 bases between the two ends. In nucleotides, the CDR3 is TGTGCCAGCAGTGTTTTTCCCGAAGCTTTCTTT. Its translation is CASSVFPEAFF.

This clonotype was seen repeatedly, ten times or more. The chain combines TRBV11-2 with TRBJ1-2; D possibly corresponds to TRBD1 (5 bases). Germline-derived CDR1 and CDR2 are SGHAT and FQNNGV. The germline V and J ends were trimmed by 5 bases and 6 bases, with 16 bases remaining between them. The CDR3 has 14 amino acids. In DNA, the CDR3 is TGTGCCAGCAGCCCTCAAGGCAGGGACCATGGCTACACCTTC. Encoded protein: CASSPQGRDHGYTF.

This chain links TRBV13 with TRBJ2-4; 10 bases agree with TRBD1. V lost 1 base, J lost 13 bases, and 13 bases stayed unmatched. The CDR3 runs 16 residues. Germline V gene lookup returns CDR1 PRHDT and CDR2 FYEKMQ (reference sequence). The CDR3 nucleotides read TGTGCCAGCAGCTTAGTTCCCGGACAGGGGGGGTACGGGCAGTACTTC. It encodes CASSLVPGQGGYGQYF.

With regard to this clonotype: A much larger clonotype is one base distant, so this may be a read error. CDR3: CTSSLTGNVIHSPLHF. For the CDR3, the DNA is TGCACCAGCAGCTTGACAGGGAACGTCATCCATTCACCCCTCCACTTT. The chain couples TRBV5-1 to TRBJ1-6, with 7 bases matching TRBD1. The CDR3 contains 16 residues. Germline values: CDR1 SGHRS, CDR2 YFSETQ.